A selection of T cell receptor beta chains follows, all from one sample in a study of glioma-infiltrating T cells after dendritic cell vaccination. Some clones are missing from TCRdb's copy, which holds only in-frame ones; the method was immunoSEQ multiplex PCR. The sample consists of fewer than 35,000 clones, more than 85% of them appearing once. The input for sequencing was blood, taken before dendritic cell vaccination. The source of these receptors is a human donor with glioblastoma. Each CDR3 is given with its conserved first and last residue. The D gene is left open where the match is weak. A clone size is listed for some rows: how often the clone was seen (once, few, many), or a class if it is expanded.

TRBD2	TRBV7-9	TRBJ2-3	.	CASSSLMASGSSTDTQYF	TGTGCCAGCAGCTCTTTGATGGCTAGCGGATCTAGCACAGATACGCAGTATTTT
.	TRBV11-2	TRBJ1-1	.	CASSFRSNTEAFF	TGTGCCAGCAGCTTTAGATCGAACACTGAAGCTTTCTTT
.	TRBV2	TRBJ1-1	.	CASSRVLNTEAFF	TGTGCCAGCAGCCGGGTGCTTAACACTGAAGCTTTCTTT
TRBD2	TRBV2	TRBJ2-1	.	CASRRTSGGHGEQFF	TGTGCCAGCAGGAGGACTAGCGGGGGCCATGGTGAGCAGTTCTTC
.	TRBV2	TRBJ1-5	.	CASSEFRVPYQPQHF	TGTGCCAGCAGTGAGTTCCGAGTCCCTTATCAGCCCCAGCATTTT
.	TRBV25-1	TRBJ2-7	once	CASSHTGEHSYEQYF	TGTGCCAGCAGTCATACAGGCGAACACTCCTACGAGCAGTACTTC
.	TRBV7-2	TRBJ2-3	.	CASSVVLAPGDTQYF	TGTGCCAGCAGCGTGGTTTTGGCCCCAGGAGATACGCAGTATTTT
.	TRBV19	TRBJ1-3	.	CASRTASGNTIYF	TGTGCCAGTAGGACAGCCTCTGGAAACACCATATATTTT
.	TRBV11-2	TRBJ2-7	.	CASSLGDTRYEQYF	TGTGCCAGCAGCTTAGGGGACACCCGATACGAGCAGTACTTC
.	TRBV29-1	TRBJ2-3	.	CSVERADTQYF	TGCAGCGTTGAACGCGCTGATACGCAGTATTTT
TRBD1	TRBV5-1	TRBJ1-1	.	CASSFDFSTGTGIGIKNTEAFF	TGCGCCAGCAGCTTTGACTTCTCGACCGGGACAGGGATAGGTATTAAGAACACTGAAGCTTTCTTT